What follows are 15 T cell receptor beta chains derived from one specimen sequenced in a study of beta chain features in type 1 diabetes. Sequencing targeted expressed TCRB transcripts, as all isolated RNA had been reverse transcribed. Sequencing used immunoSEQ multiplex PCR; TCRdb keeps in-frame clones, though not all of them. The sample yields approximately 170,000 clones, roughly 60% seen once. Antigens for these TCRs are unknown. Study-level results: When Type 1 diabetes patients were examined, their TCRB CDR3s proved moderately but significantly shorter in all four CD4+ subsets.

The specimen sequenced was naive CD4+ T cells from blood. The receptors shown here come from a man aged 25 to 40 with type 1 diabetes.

The CDR3 loop reads CASSFERAKNIQYF. CDR3 nucleotides: TGTGCCAGCAGCTTCGAGAGAGCCAAAAACATTCAGTACTTC. The V call is TRBV7-9, the J call TRBJ2-4; the D is unclear. The germline V gene encodes CDR1 SEHNR and CDR2 FQNEAQ (reference sequence). The V end lost 3 bases, the J end lost 0 bases, and 6 bases lay between the germline ends. This CDR3 is built from 14 residues.

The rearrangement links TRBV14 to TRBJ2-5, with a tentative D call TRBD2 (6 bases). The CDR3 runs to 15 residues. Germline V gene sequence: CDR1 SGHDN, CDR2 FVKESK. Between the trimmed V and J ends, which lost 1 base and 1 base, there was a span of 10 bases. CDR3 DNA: TGTGCCAGCAGCCAAGGTAGCGGTATCCAAGAGACCCAGTACTTC. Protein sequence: CASSQGSGIQETQYF.

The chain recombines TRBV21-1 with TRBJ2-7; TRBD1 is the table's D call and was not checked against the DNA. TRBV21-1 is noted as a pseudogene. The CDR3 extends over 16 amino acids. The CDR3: CASSNEEYPGVSEQYF. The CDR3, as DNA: TGTGCCAGCAGCAACGAAGAATACCCAGGGGTCAGCGAGCAGTACTTC.

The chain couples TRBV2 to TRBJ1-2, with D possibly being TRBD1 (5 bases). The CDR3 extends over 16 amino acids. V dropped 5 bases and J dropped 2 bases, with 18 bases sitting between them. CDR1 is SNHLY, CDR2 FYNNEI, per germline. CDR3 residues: CASSSWPRGWNYGYTF. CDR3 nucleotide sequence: TGTGCCAGCAGTTCATGGCCGAGGGGTTGGAACTATGGCTACACCTTC.

The DNA for the CDR3 is TGCGCCAGCAGCTTTAGTCCATCTAGCACAGATACGCAGTATTTT. This codes for CASSFSPSSTDTQYF. The chain combines TRBV5-1 with TRBJ2-3; D gene unclear. Germline loops: CDR1 SGHRS, CDR2 YFSETQ. CDR3 length equals 15 residues. Trimming removed 2 bases from V and 0 bases from J, with 10 bases in between.

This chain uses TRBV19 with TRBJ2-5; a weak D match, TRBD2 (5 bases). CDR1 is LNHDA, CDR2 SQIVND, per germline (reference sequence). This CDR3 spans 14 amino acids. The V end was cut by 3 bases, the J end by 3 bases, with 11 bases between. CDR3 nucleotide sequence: TGTGCCAGTAGTATGAACGGGGTGGAAGAGACCCAGTACTTC. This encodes CASSMNGVEETQYF.

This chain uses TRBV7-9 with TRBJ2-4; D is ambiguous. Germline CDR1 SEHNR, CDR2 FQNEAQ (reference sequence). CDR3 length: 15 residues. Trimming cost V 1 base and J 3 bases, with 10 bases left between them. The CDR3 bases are TGTGCCAGCAGCTTAGGGCGGAAGGGCAAAAACATTCAGTACTTC. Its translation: CASSLGRKGKNIQYF.

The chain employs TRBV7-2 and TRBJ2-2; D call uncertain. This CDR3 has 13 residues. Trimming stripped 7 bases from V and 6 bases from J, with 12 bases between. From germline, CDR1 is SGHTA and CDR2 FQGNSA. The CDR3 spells CASNGIWSGELFF. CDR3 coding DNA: TGTGCCAGCAATGGGATCTGGTCCGGGGAGCTGTTTTTT.

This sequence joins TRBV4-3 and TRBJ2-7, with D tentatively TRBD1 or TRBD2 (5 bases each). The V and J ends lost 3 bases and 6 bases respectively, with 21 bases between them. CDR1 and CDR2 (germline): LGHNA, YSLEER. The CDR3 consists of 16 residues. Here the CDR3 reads CASSHQLGDNWGEQYF. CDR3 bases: TGCGCCAGCAGCCACCAATTGGGGGATAATTGGGGCGAGCAGTACTTC.

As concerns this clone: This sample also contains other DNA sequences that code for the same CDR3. DNA of the CDR3: TGCAGTGCCCCCAGCCCTGAGACCCAGTACTTC. Translation gives CSAPSPETQYF. V usage is TRBV20-1 and J usage is TRBJ2-5; no clear D. The CDR3 has 11 amino acids. Per germline, CDR1 DFQATT and CDR2 SNEGSKA (reference sequence). V was trimmed by 6 bases and J by 5 bases, leaving 10 bases between them.

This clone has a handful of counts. CDR3: CSASRDSSYEQYF. CDR3 sequence (DNA): TGCAGCGCCAGTCGGGACAGCTCCTACGAGCAGTACTTC. The chain has TRBV29-1 and TRBJ2-7, with 7 bases that match TRBD1. Germline V lookup: CDR1 SQVTM, CDR2 ANQGSEA. The V gene end was trimmed by 7 bases and the J gene end by 0 bases; junction bases not matched to a gene: 6. The CDR3 spans 13 residues.

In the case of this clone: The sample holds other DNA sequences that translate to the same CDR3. The DNA for the CDR3 is TGTGCCAGCAGCCCCCAGGAGACCCAGTACTTC. Amino acids: CASSPQETQYF. The chain combines TRBV7-9 with TRBJ2-5; D gene uncertain. This CDR3 spans 11 amino acids. With 5 bases removed from V and 5 bases from J, the gap between germline ends came to 6 bases. Per germline, CDR1 SEHNR and CDR2 FQNEAQ (reference sequence).

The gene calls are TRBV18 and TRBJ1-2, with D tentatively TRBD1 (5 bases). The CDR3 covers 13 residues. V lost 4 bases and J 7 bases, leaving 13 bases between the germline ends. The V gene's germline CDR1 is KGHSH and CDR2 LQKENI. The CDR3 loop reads CASSLSTGTGYTF. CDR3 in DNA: TGTGCCAGCTCACTGTCTACGGGGACTGGCTACACCTTC.

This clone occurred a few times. This CDR3 is CAWSELTATNYGYTF. For the CDR3, the DNA is TGTGCCTGGAGTGAGTTGACCGCCACTAACTATGGCTACACCTTC. V and J are TRBV30 and TRBJ1-2; D not certain. The germline CDR1 and CDR2 sequences are GTSNPN and SVGIG (reference sequence). There are 15 residues in the CDR3. The V end lost 1 base, the J end lost 0 bases, and 12 bases lay between the germline ends.

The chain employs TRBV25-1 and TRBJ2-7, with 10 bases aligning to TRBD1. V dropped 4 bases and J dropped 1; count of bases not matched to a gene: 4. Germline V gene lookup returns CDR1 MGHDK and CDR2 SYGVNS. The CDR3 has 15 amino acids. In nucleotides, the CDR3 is TGTGCCAGCAGTGCCCGGACAGGGGGTTCCTACGAGCAGTACTTC. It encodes CASSARTGGSYEQYF.